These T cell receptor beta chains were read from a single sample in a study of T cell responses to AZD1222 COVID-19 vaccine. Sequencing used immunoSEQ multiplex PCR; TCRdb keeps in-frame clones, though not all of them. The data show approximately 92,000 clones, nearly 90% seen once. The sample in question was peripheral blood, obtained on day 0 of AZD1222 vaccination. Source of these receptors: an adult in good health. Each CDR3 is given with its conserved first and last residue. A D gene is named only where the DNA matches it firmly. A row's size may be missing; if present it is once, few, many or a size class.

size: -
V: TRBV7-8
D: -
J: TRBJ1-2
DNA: TGTGCCAGCAGCTTAAAGACCACTAACTATGGCTACACCTTC
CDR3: CASSLKTTNYGYTF

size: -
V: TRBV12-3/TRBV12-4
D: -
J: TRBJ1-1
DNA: TGTGCCAGCACCACGGGAGAAGGGCGGGCTTTCTTT
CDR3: CASTTGEGRAFF

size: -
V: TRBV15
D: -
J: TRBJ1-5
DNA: TGTGCCACCAGCAGAGGGCAAGGAACAGGGTACCAGCATTTT
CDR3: CATSRGQGTGYQHF

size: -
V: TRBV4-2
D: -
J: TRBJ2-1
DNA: TGTGCCAGCAGCCAAGAACAGAGCTCCTACAATGAGCAGTTCTTC
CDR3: CASSQEQSSYNEQFF

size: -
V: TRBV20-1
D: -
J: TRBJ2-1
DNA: TGCAGTGCTATATACAATGAGCAGTTCTTC
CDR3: CSAIYNEQFF

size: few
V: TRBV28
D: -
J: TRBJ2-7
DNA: TGTGCCAGCAGTCTTGGCTCCTACGAGCAGTACTTC
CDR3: CASSLGSYEQYF

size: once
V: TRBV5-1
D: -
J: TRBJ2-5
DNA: TGCGCCAGCAGCTCGAACCAAGAGACCCAGTACTTC
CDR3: CASSSNQETQYF

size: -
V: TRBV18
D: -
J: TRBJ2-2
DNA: TGTGCCAGCTCACTTTTAATGACAGGTCTGAACACCGGGGAGCTGTTTTTT
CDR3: CASSLLMTGLNTGELFF

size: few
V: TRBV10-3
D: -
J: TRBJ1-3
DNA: TGTGCCATCAGTGAGGCGGGCTCTGGAAACACCATATATTTT
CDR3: CAISEAGSGNTIYF

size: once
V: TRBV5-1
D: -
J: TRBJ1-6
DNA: TGTGCCAGCAGCTCCGAGTCTCGAACGAATTCACCCCTCCACTTT
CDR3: CASSSESRTNSPLHF

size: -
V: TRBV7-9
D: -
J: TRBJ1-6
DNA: TGTGCCAGCAGCTTATCACCTCCAAAGGGTAATTCACCCCTCCACTTT
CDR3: CASSLSPPKGNSPLHF

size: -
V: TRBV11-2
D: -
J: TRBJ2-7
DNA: TGTGCCAGCAGCTTAGGCGGGACAAATTACGAGCAGTACTTC
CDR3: CASSLGGTNYEQYF

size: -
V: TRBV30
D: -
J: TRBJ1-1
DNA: TGTGCCTGGAGTGCATACACGAACACTGAAGCTTTCTTT
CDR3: CAWSAYTNTEAFF

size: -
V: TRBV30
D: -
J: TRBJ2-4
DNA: TGTGCCTCAACCGGGCCAGCCAAAAACATTCAGTACTTC
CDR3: CASTGPAKNIQYF

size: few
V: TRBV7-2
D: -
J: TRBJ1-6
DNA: TGTGCCAGCAGCTTGACTTTACAGGGACTTAATTCACCCCTCCACTTT
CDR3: CASSLTLQGLNSPLHF

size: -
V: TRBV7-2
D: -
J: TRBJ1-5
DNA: TGTGCCAGCAGCTCTACAGGGTTGATAAGCAATCAGCCCCAGCATTTT
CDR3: CASSSTGLISNQPQHF

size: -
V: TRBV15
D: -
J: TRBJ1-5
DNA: TGTGCCACCCAGTGGCGGAGCAATCAGCCCCAGCATTTT
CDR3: CATQWRSNQPQHF

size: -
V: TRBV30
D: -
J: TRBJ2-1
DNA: TGTGCCTGGAGTGTTATGGGCTACAATGAGCAGTTCTTC
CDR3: CAWSVMGYNEQFF

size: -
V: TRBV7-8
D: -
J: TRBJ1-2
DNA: TGTGCCAGCAGCTTAGGGTTCAACTATGGCTACACCTTC
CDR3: CASSLGFNYGYTF

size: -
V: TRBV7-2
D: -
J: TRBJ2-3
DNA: TGTGCCAGCAGCCCAGGGGGAGGGCTATCAGATACGCAGTATTTT
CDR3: CASSPGGGLSDTQYF

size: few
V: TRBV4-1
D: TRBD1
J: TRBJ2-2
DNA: TGCGCCAGCAGCCACCCCGGACAGGGGGACACCGGGGAGCTGTTTTTT
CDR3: CASSHPGQGDTGELFF

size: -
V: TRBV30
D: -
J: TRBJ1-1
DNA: TGTGCCTGGACTTTAGGCAGTACAGAAGCTTTCTTT
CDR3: CAWTLGSTEAFF

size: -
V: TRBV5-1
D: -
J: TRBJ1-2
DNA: TGCGCCAGCAGCTTTACGTCGAACTATGGCTACACCTTC
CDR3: CASSFTSNYGYTF

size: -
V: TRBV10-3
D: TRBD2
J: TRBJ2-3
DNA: TGTGCCATCAGTGAGTCTGAAGCGGGGGCTGTGAGGAATACGCAGTATTTT
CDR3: CAISESEAGAVRNTQYF

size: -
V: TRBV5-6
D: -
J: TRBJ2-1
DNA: TGTGCCAGCACCATCCTCGGCGGAACCTACAATGAGCAGTTCTTC
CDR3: CASTILGGTYNEQFF

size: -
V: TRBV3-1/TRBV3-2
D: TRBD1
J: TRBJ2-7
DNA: TGTGCCAGCAGCCGAGCCGGGACAGGCACCTCCTACGAGCAGTACTTC
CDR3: CASSRAGTGTSYEQYF

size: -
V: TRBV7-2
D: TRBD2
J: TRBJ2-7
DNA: TGTGCCAGCAGCTTGTCGTTGGCTAGCGGGGGCTACGAGCAGTACTTC
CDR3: CASSLSLASGGYEQYF

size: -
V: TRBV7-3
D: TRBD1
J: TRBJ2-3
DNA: TGTGCCAGCAGCTTCGGCAGGGGGCCCGACACAGATACGCAGTATTTT
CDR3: CASSFGRGPDTDTQYF

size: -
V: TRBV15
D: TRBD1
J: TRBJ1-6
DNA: TGTGCCACCAGCAGAGATAGGGTGACAGGGACTTTTAATTCACCCCTCCACTTT
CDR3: CATSRDRVTGTFNSPLHF

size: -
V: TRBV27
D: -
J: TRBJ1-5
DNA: TGTGCCAGCAGTCAAAAACCCGACCTATATAGCAATCAGCCCCAGCATTTT
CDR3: CASSQKPDLYSNQPQHF

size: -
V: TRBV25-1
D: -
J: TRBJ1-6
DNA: TGTGCCAGCAGTGCCGCGACGTTTTTATATTCACCCCTCCACTTT
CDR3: CASSAATFLYSPLHF

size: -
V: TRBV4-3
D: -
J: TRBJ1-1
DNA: TGCGCCAGCAGCCAAGAGAACAGGAACACTGAAGCTTTCTTT
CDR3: CASSQENRNTEAFF

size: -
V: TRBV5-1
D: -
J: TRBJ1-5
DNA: TGCGCCAGCAGCGCGGGTGGAAGCAATCAGCCCCAGCATTTT
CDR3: CASSAGGSNQPQHF

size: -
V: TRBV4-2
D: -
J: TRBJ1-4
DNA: TGTGCCAGCAGCCAAGGGTGGCCACCAACTAATGAAAAACTGTTTTTT
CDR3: CASSQGWPPTNEKLFF

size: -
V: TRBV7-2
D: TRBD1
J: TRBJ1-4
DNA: TGTGCCAGCAGCCAGGGGGTAGGACGGATAATCGCCGAAAAACTGTTTTTT
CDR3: CASSQGVGRIIAEKLFF

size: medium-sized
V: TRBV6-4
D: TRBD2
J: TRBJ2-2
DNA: TGTGCCAGCAGTGACTCCCTAGCGGGGTCGGCCGGGGAGCTGTTTTTT
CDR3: CASSDSLAGSAGELFF

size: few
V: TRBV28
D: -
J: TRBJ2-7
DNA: TGTGCCAGCAGTGACATGGGCCGGGAGCAGTACTTC
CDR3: CASSDMGREQYF

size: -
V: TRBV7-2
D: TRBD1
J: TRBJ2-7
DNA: TGTGCCAGCAGCTTAGGGGGGACAGGCAAGGGCGAGCAGTACTTC
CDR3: CASSLGGTGKGEQYF

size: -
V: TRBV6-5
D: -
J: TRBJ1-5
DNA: TGTGCCAGCAGTTACTCAAAGGTAGGGAATCAGCCCCAGCATTTT
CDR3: CASSYSKVGNQPQHF

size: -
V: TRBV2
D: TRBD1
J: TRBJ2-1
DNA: TGTGCCAGCAACCGGGAGACAGGGGGTACCTACAATGAGCAGTTCTTC
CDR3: CASNRETGGTYNEQFF

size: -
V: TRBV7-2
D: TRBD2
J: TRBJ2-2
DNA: TGTGCCAGCAGCTGGGGACTAGCGGGCGCGAACACCGGGGAGCTGTTTTTT
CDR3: CASSWGLAGANTGELFF

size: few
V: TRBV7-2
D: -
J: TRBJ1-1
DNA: TGTGCCAGCAGCTTTGACTGGGGGCGACCGAACACTGAAGCTTTCTTT
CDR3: CASSFDWGRPNTEAFF